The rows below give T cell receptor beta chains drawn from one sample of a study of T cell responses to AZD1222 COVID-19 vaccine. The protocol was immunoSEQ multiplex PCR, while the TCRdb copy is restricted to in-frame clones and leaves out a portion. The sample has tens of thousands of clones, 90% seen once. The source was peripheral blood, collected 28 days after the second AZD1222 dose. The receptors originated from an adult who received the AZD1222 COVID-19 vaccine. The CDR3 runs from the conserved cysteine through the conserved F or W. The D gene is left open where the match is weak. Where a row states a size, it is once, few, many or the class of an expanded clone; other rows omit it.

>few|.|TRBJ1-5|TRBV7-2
TGTGCCAGCAGCTTCTCCGAGGGTCAGCCCCAGCATTTT
CASSFSEGQPQHF
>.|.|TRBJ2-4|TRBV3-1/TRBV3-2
TGTGCCAGCAGCCTCGACGGCAAAAACATTCAGTACTTC
CASSLDGKNIQYF
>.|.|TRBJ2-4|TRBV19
TGTGCCAGTAGGTCCCGGGGGCCCGTGGACATTCAGTACTTC
CASRSRGPVDIQYF
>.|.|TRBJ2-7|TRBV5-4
TGTGCCAGCAGCTTGGAAGCAGTTCCCTCCTACGAGCAGTACTTC
CASSLEAVPSYEQYF
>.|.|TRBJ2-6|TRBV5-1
TGCGCCAGCAGCCCAAACCCTCAAAGCTCTGGGGCCAACGTCCTGACTTTC
CASSPNPQSSGANVLTF
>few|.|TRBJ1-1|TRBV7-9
TGTGCCAGCAGCTTCAGAAGGGACACTGAAGCTTTCTTT
CASSFRRDTEAFF
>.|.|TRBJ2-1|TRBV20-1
TGCAGTGCTAGTCAGCGGAAGCAGTTCTTC
CSASQRKQFF
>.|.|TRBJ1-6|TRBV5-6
TGTGCCAGCAGCTTCGGAGTGGGAGAAAATTCACCCCTCCACTTT
CASSFGVGENSPLHF
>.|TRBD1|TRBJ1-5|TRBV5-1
TGCGCCAGCAGCTTGGTACAGGGGGGTCAGCCCCAGCATTTT
CASSLVQGGQPQHF
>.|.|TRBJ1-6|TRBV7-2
TGTGCCAGCAGTCGAGGCGCAGGGCGCTCCTATAATTCACCCCTCCACTTT
CASSRGAGRSYNSPLHF
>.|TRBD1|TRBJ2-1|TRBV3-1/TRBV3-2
TGTGCCAGCAGCCAGGGACAGGGGTTCTACAATGAGCAGTTCTTC
CASSQGQGFYNEQFF
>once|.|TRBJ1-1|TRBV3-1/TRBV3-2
TGTGCCAGCAGCCCCTTTATGGGGGGGTGGACTGAAGCTTTCTTT
CASSPFMGGWTEAFF
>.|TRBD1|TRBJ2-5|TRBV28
TGTGCCAGCAGAACACAGGGGGCGCGTCGAGAGACCCAGTACTTC
CASRTQGARRETQYF
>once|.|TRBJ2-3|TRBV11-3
TGTGCCAGCAGCTTACCCCAAAAGGCAGATACGCAGTATTTT
CASSLPQKADTQYF
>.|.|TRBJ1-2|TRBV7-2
TGTGCCAGCAGCACGCTGGGGGTTGGTGGCTACACCTTC
CASSTLGVGGYTF
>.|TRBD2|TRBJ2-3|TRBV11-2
TGTGCCAGCAGCCCGGAAAGCGGGGGGATCACAGATACGCAGTATTTT
CASSPESGGITDTQYF
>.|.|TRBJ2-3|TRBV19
TGTGCGGTGGGGACAACAAATACAGATACGCAGTATTTT
CAVGTTNTDTQYF
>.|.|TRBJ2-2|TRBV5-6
TGTGCCAGCAGCCCCTTTACTAGCAGTCATGCCGGGGAGCTGTTTTTT
CASSPFTSSHAGELFF
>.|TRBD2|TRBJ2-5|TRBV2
TGTGCCAGCAGCGGGACTACGTGGGAGACCCAGTACTTC
CASSGTTWETQYF
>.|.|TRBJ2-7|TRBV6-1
TGTGCCAGCAGTGAAGCGCAACAGGTTTTCTACGAGCAGTACTTC
CASSEAQQVFYEQYF
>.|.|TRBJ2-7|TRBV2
TGTGCCAGCTCCCGAACAGTCACCTACGAGCAGTACTTC
CASSRTVTYEQYF
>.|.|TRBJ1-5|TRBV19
TGTGCCAGTAGTTCCCGGGCCTCCCCCCAGCATTTT
CASSSRASPQHF
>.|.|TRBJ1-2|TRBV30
TGTGCCTGGAGTCCGGGACGGACTAACTATGGCTACACCTTC
CAWSPGRTNYGYTF
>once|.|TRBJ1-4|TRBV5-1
TGCGCCAGCAGCTCCGGACAGAATAATGAAAAACTGTTTTTT
CASSSGQNNEKLFF
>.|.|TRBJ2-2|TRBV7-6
TGTGCCAGCAGCTTGACGACAATCGGGACTGGCGGGGAGCTGTTTTTT
CASSLTTIGTGGELFF
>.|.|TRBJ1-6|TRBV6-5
TGTGCCAGCAGTTACTCGGCTAGCTCCTATAATTCACCCCTCCACTTT
CASSYSASSYNSPLHF
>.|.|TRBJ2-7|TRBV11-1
TGTGCCAGCAGCCAAGGACTACTTAAGGAGTACTTC
CASSQGLLKEYF
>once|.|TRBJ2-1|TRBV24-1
TGTGCCACCAGTGAGACCCGACTAGGCGCTAATGAGCAGTTCTTC
CATSETRLGANEQFF
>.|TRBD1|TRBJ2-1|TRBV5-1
TGCGCCAGCAGCTGGGGACAGAATGAGCAGTTCTTC
CASSWGQNEQFF
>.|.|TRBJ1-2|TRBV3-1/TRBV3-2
TGTGCCAGCAGCCCGGGGGGCTTCTATGGCTACACCTTC
CASSPGGFYGYTF
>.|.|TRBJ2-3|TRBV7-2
TGTGCCAGCAGCTTAGTGGGGGGCGGGCGACAGGCAGATACGCAGTATTTT
CASSLVGGGRQADTQYF
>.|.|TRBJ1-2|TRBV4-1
TGCGCCAGCAGCCAAGATGTGACGGGGGGGCACTATGGCTACACCTTC
CASSQDVTGGHYGYTF
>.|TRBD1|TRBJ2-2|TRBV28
TGTGCCAGCAGTTCCTATACAGGGGACGGCGGGGAGCTGTTTTTT
CASSSYTGDGGELFF
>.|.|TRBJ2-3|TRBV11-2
TGTGCCAGCAGCTTAACGATGACGGGGCGCACAGATACGCAGTATTTT
CASSLTMTGRTDTQYF
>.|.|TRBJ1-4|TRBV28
TGTGCCAGCCTCCTTAATGAAAAACTGTTTTTT
CASLLNEKLFF
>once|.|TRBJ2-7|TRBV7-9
TGTGCCAGCAGCTCATCACAGGGTTGGTACGAGCAGTACTTC
CASSSSQGWYEQYF
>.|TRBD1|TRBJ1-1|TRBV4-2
TGTGCCAGCAGCCAAGTCGGACAGGGGGGAGAGGACACTGAAGCTTTCTTT
CASSQVGQGGEDTEAFF
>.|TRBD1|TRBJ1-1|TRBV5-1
TGCGCCAGCAGCTTTACCCAGGGGGCCACTGAAGCTTTCTTT
CASSFTQGATEAFF
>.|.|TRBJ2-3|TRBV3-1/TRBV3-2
TGTGCCAGCAGCCAAGTCATGGGAGATACGCAGTATTTT
CASSQVMGDTQYF
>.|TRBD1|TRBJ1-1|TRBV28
TGTGCCAGCAGTCCCGGACAGGGTTTTTACACTGAAGCTTTCTTT
CASSPGQGFYTEAFF
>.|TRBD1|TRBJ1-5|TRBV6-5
TGTGCCAGCAGTTGGACAGGGGAACAGCCCCAGCATTTT
CASSWTGEQPQHF
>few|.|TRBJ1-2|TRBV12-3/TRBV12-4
TGTGCCAGCAGCTCGGGGGCTAACTATGGCTACACCTTC
CASSSGANYGYTF